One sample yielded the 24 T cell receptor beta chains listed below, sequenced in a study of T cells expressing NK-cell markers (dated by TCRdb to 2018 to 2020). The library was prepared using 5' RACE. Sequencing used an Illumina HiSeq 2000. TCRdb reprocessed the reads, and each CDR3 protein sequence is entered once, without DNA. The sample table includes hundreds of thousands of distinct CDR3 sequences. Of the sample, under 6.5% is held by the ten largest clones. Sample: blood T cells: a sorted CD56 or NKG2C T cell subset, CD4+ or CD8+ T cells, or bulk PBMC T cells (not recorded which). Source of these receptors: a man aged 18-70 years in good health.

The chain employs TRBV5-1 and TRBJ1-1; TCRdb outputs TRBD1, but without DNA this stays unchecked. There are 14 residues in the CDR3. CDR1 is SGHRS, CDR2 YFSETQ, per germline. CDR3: CASTRTERSTEAFF.

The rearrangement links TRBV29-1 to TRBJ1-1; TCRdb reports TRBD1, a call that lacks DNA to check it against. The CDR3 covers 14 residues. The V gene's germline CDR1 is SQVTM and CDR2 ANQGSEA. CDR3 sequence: CSVKTGGMNTEAFF.

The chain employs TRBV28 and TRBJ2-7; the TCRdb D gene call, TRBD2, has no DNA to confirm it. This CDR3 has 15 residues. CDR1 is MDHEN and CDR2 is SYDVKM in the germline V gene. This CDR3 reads CASSFVQEGSREQYF.

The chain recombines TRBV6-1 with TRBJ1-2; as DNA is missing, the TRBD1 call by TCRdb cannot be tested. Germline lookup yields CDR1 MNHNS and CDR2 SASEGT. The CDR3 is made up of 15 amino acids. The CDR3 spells CASSESRGRGYGYTF.

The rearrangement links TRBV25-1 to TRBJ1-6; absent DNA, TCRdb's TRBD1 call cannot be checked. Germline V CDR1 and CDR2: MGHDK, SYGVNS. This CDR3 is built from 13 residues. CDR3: CASRGQSASPLHF.

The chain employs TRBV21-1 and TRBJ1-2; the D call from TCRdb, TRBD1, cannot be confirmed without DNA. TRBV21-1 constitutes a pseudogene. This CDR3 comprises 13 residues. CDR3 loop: CASSTSGGWGYTF.

CDR3 sequence reads: CASSLRGTLSYNEQFF. The rearrangement links TRBV12-3 or TRBV12-4 to TRBJ2-1; TCRdb outputs TRBD2, but without DNA this stays unchecked. This CDR3 is built from 16 residues.

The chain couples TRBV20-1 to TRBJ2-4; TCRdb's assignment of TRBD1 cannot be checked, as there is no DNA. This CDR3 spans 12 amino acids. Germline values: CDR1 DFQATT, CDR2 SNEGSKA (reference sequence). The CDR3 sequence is CSASPGTNIQYF.

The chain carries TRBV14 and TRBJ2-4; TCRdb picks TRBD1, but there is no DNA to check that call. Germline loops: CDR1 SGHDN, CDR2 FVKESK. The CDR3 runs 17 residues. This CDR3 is CASSQDRQGAAKNIQYF.

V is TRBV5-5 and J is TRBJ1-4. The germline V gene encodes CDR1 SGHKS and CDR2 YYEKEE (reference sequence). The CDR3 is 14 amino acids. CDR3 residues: CASTLGSSPEKLFF.

CDR3: CASSYPRAGELFF. The chain recombines TRBV6-5 with TRBJ2-2; absent DNA, TCRdb's TRBD1 call cannot be checked. CDR3 length: 13 residues. CDR1 MNHEY and CDR2 SVGAGI come from the germline V gene.

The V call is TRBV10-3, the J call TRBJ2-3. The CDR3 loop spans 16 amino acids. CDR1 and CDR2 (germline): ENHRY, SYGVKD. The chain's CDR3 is CAISDPSVRTPDTQYF.

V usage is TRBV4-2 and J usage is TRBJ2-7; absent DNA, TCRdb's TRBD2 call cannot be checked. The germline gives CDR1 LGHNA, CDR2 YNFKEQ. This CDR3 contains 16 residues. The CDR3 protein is CASSQVAGGNENEQYF.

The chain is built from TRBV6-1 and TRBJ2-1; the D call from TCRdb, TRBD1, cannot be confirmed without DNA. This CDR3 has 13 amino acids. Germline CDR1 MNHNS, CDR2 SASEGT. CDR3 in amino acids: CASRVAGGNEQFF.

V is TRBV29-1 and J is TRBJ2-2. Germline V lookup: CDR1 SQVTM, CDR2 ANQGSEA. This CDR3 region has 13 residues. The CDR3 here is CSGRYTNTGELFF.

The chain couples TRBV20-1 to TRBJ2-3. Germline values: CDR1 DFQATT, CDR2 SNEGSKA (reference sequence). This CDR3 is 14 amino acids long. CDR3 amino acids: CSARDPPSTDTQYF.

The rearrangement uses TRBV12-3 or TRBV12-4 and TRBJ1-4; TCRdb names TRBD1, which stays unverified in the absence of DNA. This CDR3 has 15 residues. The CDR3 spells CASSFLGTGSEKLFF.

CDR3 residues: CAWSVSVVSGNTIYF. V gene TRBV30 combines with J gene TRBJ1-3. The CDR3 covers 15 residues. Germline CDR1 and CDR2: GTSNPN and SVGIG (reference sequence).

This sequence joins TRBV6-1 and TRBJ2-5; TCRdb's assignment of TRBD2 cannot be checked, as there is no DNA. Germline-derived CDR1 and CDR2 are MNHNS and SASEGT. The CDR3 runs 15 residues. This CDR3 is CASTQGRLGKETQYF.

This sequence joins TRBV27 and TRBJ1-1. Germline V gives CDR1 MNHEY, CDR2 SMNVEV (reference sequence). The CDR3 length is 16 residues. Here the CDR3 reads CASSLQGGIGNTEAFF.

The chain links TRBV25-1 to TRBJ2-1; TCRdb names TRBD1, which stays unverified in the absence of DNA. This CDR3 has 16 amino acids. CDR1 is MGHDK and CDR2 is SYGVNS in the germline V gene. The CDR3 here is CASSEYRTGSYNEQFF. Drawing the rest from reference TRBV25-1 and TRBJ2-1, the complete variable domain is EADIYQTPRYLVIGTGKKITLECSQTMGHDKMYWYQQDPGMELHLIHYSYGVNSTEKGDLSSESTVSRIRTEHFPLTLESARPSHTSQYLCASSEYRTGSYNEQFFGPGTRLTVL.

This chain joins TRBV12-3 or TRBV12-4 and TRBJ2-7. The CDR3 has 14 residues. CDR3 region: CASSGLLIGFEQYF.

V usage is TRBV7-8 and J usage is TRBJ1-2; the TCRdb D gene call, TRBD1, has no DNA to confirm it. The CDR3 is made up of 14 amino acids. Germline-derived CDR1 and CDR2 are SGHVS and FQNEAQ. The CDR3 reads CASSLKGGLDGYTF.

The CDR3 spells CASNPAQGRNYGYTF. The rearrangement joins TRBV12-3 or TRBV12-4 to TRBJ1-2; TCRdb's D call of TRBD1 is untestable without DNA. The CDR3 runs to 15 residues.